This TCR beta chain was sequenced for a study of read filtering for tumor transcriptome and immune sequencing. Looking at the study overall: Revised staging placed fewer than ten patients in R-ISS I, about 17 in II, 7 in III. DNase treatment preceded whole-transcriptome library preparation. Study observations and caveats: IR-seq captured clonotypes deeper and more reliably than RNA-seq.

This library used 300 to 450 ng RNA and molecular barcoded adaptors spanning alpha/delta and beta/gamma chains. TCRdb passed the reads through MiXCR, listing each CDR3 protein once. The data show about 39,000 distinct CDR3 sequences, roughly an eighth seen once. Germline V gives CDR1 SQVTM, CDR2 ANQGSEA. V trimming: 2 bases; J trimming: 8 bases; junction bases outside the gene matches: 6. The length of the CDR3 is 13 residues. This clonotype was picked up many times. Its antigen is unknown. The rearrangement links TRBV29-1 to TRBJ2-3; 8 bases align to TRBD1. The sample was a population of CD138-negative cells sorted from bone marrow. This TCR came from a donor at least 40 years old with multiple myeloma. CDR3 protein: CSVEQGAFGTQYF. As DNA, the CDR3 is TGCAGCGTTGAACAGGGGGCTTTTGGTACGCAGTATTTT.